The clone carrying this T cell receptor (beta chain) was seen at least ten times. TCRdb itself ran the RT-PCR reads through MiXCR, one entry per CDR3 protein. The sample lists 200,000 to 250,000 distinct CDR3 sequences, around 14% seen once, with roughly 11% in the top ten. This entry comes from a study of patients and donors after allogeneic stem cell transplantation. This sequence originates from a human donor who was either an allogeneic HSCT recipient or a stem cell or donor lymphocyte infusion donor (not recorded which). It is not recorded whose cells these are; they may come from a transplant donor. The sample was blood, either unsorted or a sorted T cell fraction (not recorded which).

The CDR3 DNA follows: TGTGCCAGCAGCGAGGGACTAGCGGACACAGATACGCAGTATTTT. It encodes CASSEGLADTDTQYF. The rearrangement links TRBV6-1 to TRBJ2-3, with 11 positions matching TRBD2. V trimming: 6 bases; J trimming: 2 bases; junction bases outside the gene matches: 4. This CDR3 region has 15 residues. The germline gives CDR1 MNHNS, CDR2 SASEGT.